These 29 T cell receptor beta chains came from one sample sequenced in a study of cytomegalovirus exposure and HLA in healthy donors. PCR used 60 Vbeta primers and 13 Jbeta primers. Assay used: immunoSEQ multiplex PCR; TCRdb lists only in-frame clones, some missing. Recorded for this sample: some 70,000 clones. The material sequenced was PBMCs. The receptors shown here come from a man in his forties in good health and CMV-seronegative.

The chain uses TRBV9 and TRBJ2-7, with TRBD1 matching over 10 bases. The trim removed 7 bases at V and 3 bases at J, leaving 10 bases unmatched. This CDR3 is 15 amino acids long. CDR1 and CDR2 from the germline V gene are SGDLS and YYNGEE. The CDR3 loop is CASRRRDRGSYEQYF. The CDR3 coding sequence is TGTGCCAGCCGCCGCCGGGACAGGGGTAGCTACGAGCAGTACTTC.

The J gene is TRBJ2-2, the V gene TRBV5-1, with D perhaps TRBD1 (5 bases). The CDR3 has 13 amino acids. V was shortened by 4 bases and J by 5 bases, with 9 bases between the two germline ends. From germline, CDR1 is SGHRS and CDR2 YFSETQ. CDR3 sequence (DNA): TGCGCCAGCAGCGCCAGGGTAACCGGGGAGCTGTTTTTT. It yields the protein CASSARVTGELFF.

This rearrangement joins TRBV7-2 to TRBJ2-7; TRBD2 agrees at 7 bases. The CDR3 covers 15 residues. CDR1 is SGHTA and CDR2 is FQGNSA in the germline V gene. V shed 4 bases and J 0 bases; nucleotides not matched to a gene: 6. CDR3 amino acids: CASSSGGGFSYEQYF. CDR3 DNA sequence: TGTGCCAGCAGCTCCGGCGGGGGTTTCTCCTACGAGCAGTACTTC.

The CDR3 DNA follows: TGTGCCAGTAGTATTACCCTCAAGGGGGTGTCCACAGATACGCAGTATTTT. As protein: CASSITLKGVSTDTQYF. This chain connects TRBV19 to TRBJ2-3; weak D call: TRBD1 (6 bases). The germline V gene encodes CDR1 LNHDA and CDR2 SQIVND (reference sequence). The CDR3 has 17 residues. Trimming took off 3 bases at V and 2 bases at J, with 18 bases between the two ends.

The V gene is TRBV10-3, the J gene TRBJ1-2; tentatively, D is TRBD1 (6 bases). The germline gives CDR1 ENHRY, CDR2 SYGVKD. Trimming pared 6 bases from V and 4 bases from J, leaving 18 bases between. The CDR3 is 15 residues long. The CDR3, as DNA: TGTGCCATCAGGAACCAACAGGGTCTCGGCTATGGCTACACCTTC. Translating gives CAIRNQQGLGYGYTF.

The V and J genes are TRBV5-1 and TRBJ2-7, with TRBD1 matching over 9 bases. J lost 5 bases, V lost 0 bases, and 15 bases had no gene match. There are 18 residues in the CDR3. Looked up from germline, CDR1 is SGHRS and CDR2 is YFSETQ. The CDR3 nucleotides are TGCGCCAGCAGCTTGGGGACGCCCCGGGGGACAGGGTTCCACGAGCAGTACTTC. Its translation: CASSLGTPRGTGFHEQYF.

The V call is TRBV6-5, the J call TRBJ2-7; tentative D call: TRBD1 (6 bases). V lost 3 bases and J 3 bases, leaving 15 bases between the germline ends. CDR3 length equals 15 residues. From germline, CDR1 is MNHEY and CDR2 SVGAGI. CDR3 sequence: CASSYSRGQVYEQYF. The CDR3 nucleotides are TGTGCCAGCAGTTATTCTCGGGGACAAGTCTACGAGCAGTACTTC.

This chain uses TRBV9 with TRBJ1-4; the D is unclear. Trimming removed 4 bases from V and 6 bases from J, with 10 bases in between. Germline CDR1 SGDLS, CDR2 YYNGEE. This CDR3 is built from 13 residues. DNA of the CDR3: TGTGCCAGCAGCCTCTCTCTCCATGAAAAACTGTTTTTT. Translated: CASSLSLHEKLFF.

The gene calls are TRBV6-6 and TRBJ2-5, with TRBD1 matching 7 bases. The V and J ends lost 5 bases and 2 bases, in that order; junction bases with no gene match: 8. Germline CDR1 is MNHNY and CDR2 is SVGAGI (reference sequence). The CDR3 length is 15 residues. This chain's CDR3 is CASSPDRALQETQYF. The CDR3 DNA follows: TGTGCCAGCAGTCCCGACAGGGCCCTGCAAGAGACCCAGTACTTC.

The chain recombines TRBV7-8 with TRBJ2-3; 7 bases map to TRBD1. The CDR3 contains 16 residues. CDR1 SGHVS and CDR2 FQNEAQ come from the germline V gene. J gave up 2 bases and V 4 bases, and 9 bases lay outside the gene matches. This CDR3 is CASSSTGQSATDTQYF. As DNA, the CDR3 is TGTGCCAGCAGCTCAACGGGACAGTCCGCCACAGATACGCAGTATTTT.

The rearrangement links TRBV2 to TRBJ1-4, with TRBD1 matching over 12 bases. V was clipped by 6 bases and J by 7 bases; unmatched bases: 3. CDR3 length equals 14 residues. CDR1 is SNHLY and CDR2 is FYNNEI in the germline V gene. CDR3 protein: CASRGQGAGEKLFF. In DNA form, the CDR3 reads TGTGCCAGCAGGGGACAGGGGGCGGGTGAAAAACTGTTTTTT.

The V gene is TRBV28, the J gene TRBJ1-5; maybe TRBD1 (5 bases). The V gene's germline CDR1 is MDHEN and CDR2 SYDVKM. The CDR3 runs 13 residues. V lost 8 bases, J lost 4 bases, and 12 bases lay in between. CDR3 in DNA: TGTGCCAGCGTTGGGGCGAATAATCAGCCCCAGCATTTT. Translation gives CASVGANNQPQHF. Using reference TRBV28 and TRBJ1-5 for the parts outside the CDR3, the full variable domain is DVKVTQSSRYLVKRTGEKVFLECVQDMDHENMFWYRQDPGLGLRLIYFSYDVKMKEKGDIPEGYSVSREKKERFSLILESASTNQTSMYLCASVGANNQPQHFGDGTRLSIL.

The rearrangement joins TRBV27 to TRBJ1-1; 7 bases map to TRBD1. Germline CDR1 and CDR2: MNHEY and SMNVEV (reference sequence). The V gene end was trimmed by 8 bases and the J gene end by 5 bases; junction bases not matched to a gene: 11. CDR3 length equals 14 residues. CDR3: CASLKGALGTEAFF. CDR3 DNA: TGTGCCAGCCTGAAGGGGGCGTTGGGGACTGAAGCTTTCTTT.

Remarks on this clone: Different DNA sequences within this sample yield the same CDR3. The chain couples TRBV5-3 to TRBJ2-7; D perhaps matches TRBD1 (5 bases). TRBV5-3 carries the ORF label, with uncertain function. The CDR3 has 12 residues. Trimming stripped 3 bases from V and 7 bases from J, with 11 bases between. The CDR3: CARSCRDFEQYF. In DNA, the CDR3 is TGTGCCAGAAGCTGCAGGGATTTTGAGCAGTACTTC.

The chain has TRBV7-2 and TRBJ2-1, with 8 bases that match TRBD2. V was pared by 3 bases and J by 4 bases, with 5 bases of the junction left unmatched. The CDR3 extends over 15 amino acids. Germline-derived CDR1 and CDR2 are SGHTA and FQGNSA. The CDR3 region is CASSLWTSSYNEQFF. The CDR3 coding sequence is TGTGCCAGCAGCTTGTGGACTAGCAGTTACAATGAGCAGTTCTTC.

V usage is TRBV29-1 and J usage is TRBJ1-5; no definite D call. This CDR3 comprises 13 residues. The germline V gene encodes CDR1 SQVTM and CDR2 ANQGSEA. The V end lost 3 bases, the J end lost 3 bases, and 9 bases lay between the germline ends. This CDR3 is CSVENGVNQPQHF. CDR3 nucleotide sequence: TGCAGCGTTGAGAACGGAGTCAATCAGCCCCAGCATTTT.

The chain uses TRBV4-2 and TRBJ2-1; TRBD2 aligns across 9 bases. The length of the CDR3 is 16 residues. Germline CDR1 is LGHNA and CDR2 is YNFKEQ. Trimming removed 1 base from V and 10 bases from J; junction bases left unmatched: 11. The CDR3 is CASSQVAGASGAEQFF. As DNA, the CDR3 is TGTGCCAGCAGCCAAGTGGCAGGGGCTAGCGGGGCGGAGCAGTTCTTC.

The chain carries TRBV19 and TRBJ2-7; 11 nucleotides agree with TRBD1. The junction had 13 bases not matched to a gene; V was cut back by 4 bases and J by 5 bases. Germline assignment: CDR1 LNHDA and CDR2 SQIVND (reference sequence). CDR3 length: 17 amino acids. CDR3 sequence reads: CASSNLGQGASPDEQYF. For the CDR3, the DNA is TGTGCCAGTAGTAACCTTGGACAGGGGGCGTCTCCGGACGAGCAGTACTTC.

The chain couples TRBV11-3 to TRBJ2-1, with a possible D match to TRBD1 (5 bases). This CDR3 spans 11 amino acids. V was pared by 4 bases and J by 9 bases, with 7 bases between. Germline-derived CDR1 and CDR2 are SGHNT and YENEEA. The CDR3 loop reads CASSSRGEQFF. The CDR3 DNA reads as TGTGCCAGCAGCTCAAGGGGTGAGCAGTTCTTC.

The rearrangement uses TRBV4-1 and TRBJ2-2; TRBD2 agrees at 10 bases. This CDR3 region has 18 residues. CDR1 MGHRA and CDR2 YSYEKL come from the germline V gene. The V gene end was trimmed by 0 bases and the J gene end by 8 bases; junction bases not matched to a gene: 12. In nucleotides, the CDR3 is TGCGCCAGCAGCCAAGACCGAGCGGGGGGGGTGGCTCCGGGGGAGCTGTTTTTT. This gives the protein CASSQDRAGGVAPGELFF.

The V gene is TRBV19, the J gene TRBJ2-2; 15 bases are a match to TRBD2. The CDR3 is 17 residues long. Germline CDR1 is LNHDA and CDR2 is SQIVND (reference sequence). The V and J ends lost 4 bases and 6 bases, in that order; junction bases with no gene match: 6. The CDR3 DNA reads TGTGCCAGTAGTACGTCGGGACTAGCGGGGGGCCCCGGGGAGCTGTTTTTT. Amino acid sequence: CASSTSGLAGGPGELFF.

This chain uses TRBV13 with TRBJ2-5; 7 bases are shared with TRBD1. The CDR3 covers 14 residues. CDR1 PRHDT and CDR2 FYEKMQ come from the germline V gene (reference sequence). Trimming cost V 4 bases and J 2 bases; bases outside gene matches: 4. The CDR3 nucleotides read TGTGCCAGCAGCTCAAGACAGGGACAAGAGACCCAGTACTTC. As protein: CASSSRQGQETQYF. The whole variable domain, remainder taken from reference TRBV13 and TRBJ2-5, is AAGVIQSPRHLIKEKRETATLKCYPIPRHDTVYWYQQGPGQDPQFLISFYEKMQSDKGSIPDRFSAQQFSDYHSELNMSSLELGDSALYFCASSSRQGQETQYFGPGTRLLVL.

The gene calls are TRBV11-2 and TRBJ2-2; D gene unclear. CDR1 is SGHAT and CDR2 is FQNNGV in the germline V gene. The V end lost 1 base, the J end lost 4 bases, and 13 bases lay between the germline ends. The CDR3 runs 16 residues. Written as DNA, the CDR3 is TGTGCCAGCAGCTTAGCAAAGTTGCGAACCACCGGGGAGCTGTTTTTT. It specifies CASSLAKLRTTGELFF. Based on the CDR3 plus reference TRBV11-2 and TRBJ2-2, the full variable domain is EAGVAQSPRYKIIEKRQSVAFWCNPISGHATLYWYQQILGQGPKLLIQFQNNGVVDDSQLPKDRFSAERLKGVDSTLKIQPAKLEDSAVYLCASSLAKLRTTGELFFGEGSRLTVL.

This chain uses TRBV4-1 with TRBJ2-5; D possibly corresponds to TRBD2 (6 bases). CDR3 length equals 14 residues. Germline values: CDR1 MGHRA, CDR2 YSYEKL. The V end was cut by 0 bases, the J end by 5 bases, with 10 bases between. CDR3 region: CASSQDSLAETQYF. In nucleotides, the CDR3 is TGCGCCAGCAGCCAAGATTCCCTAGCGGAGACCCAGTACTTC.

The chain has TRBV5-6 and TRBJ1-1; tentative D call: TRBD1 (5 bases). V was clipped by 3 bases and J by 5 bases, with 14 bases between them. Germline V gene sequence: CDR1 SGHDT, CDR2 YYEEEE. The CDR3 spans 14 residues. CDR3 residues: CASSYWGGSTEAFF. The CDR3 nucleotides read TGTGCCAGCAGCTACTGGGGGGGGAGTACTGAAGCTTTCTTT.

J is TRBJ2-7 and V is TRBV5-1; 9 bases line up with TRBD1. Germline V gene lookup returns CDR1 SGHRS and CDR2 YFSETQ. CDR3 length: 15 amino acids. J was trimmed by 5 bases and V by 4 bases; bases with no gene match: 10. The CDR3: CASSQTGTGINEQYF. CDR3 bases: TGCGCCAGCAGCCAGACCGGGACAGGGATCAACGAGCAGTACTTC.

The rearrangement links TRBV2 to TRBJ1-5; unclear D gene. This CDR3 comprises 14 residues. Germline V gives CDR1 SNHLY, CDR2 FYNNEI. V lost 7 bases, J lost 0 bases, and 10 bases lay in between. The DNA for the CDR3 is TGTGCCAGCAACGGACTGAATAGCAATCAGCCCCAGCATTTT. Its translation: CASNGLNSNQPQHF.

The chain links TRBV7-2 to TRBJ1-6, with D perhaps matching TRBD1 (6 bases). This CDR3 has 15 amino acids. Trimming removed 6 bases from V and 1 base from J, with 10 bases in between. Per germline, CDR1 SGHTA and CDR2 FQGNSA. In nucleotides, the CDR3 is TGTGCCAGCAGGTTACAGGGTTCCTATAATTCACCCCTCCACTTT. Translation gives CASRLQGSYNSPLHF. Looking up the rest from reference TRBV7-2 and TRBJ1-6 gives the full variable domain: GAGVSQSPSNKVTEKGKDVELRCDPISGHTALYWYRQSLGQGLEFLIYFQGNSAPDKSGLPSDRFSAERTGGSVSTLTIQRTQQEDSAVYLCASRLQGSYNSPLHFGNGTRLTVT.

The chain links TRBV5-8 to TRBJ1-1; D may be TRBD1 (6 bases). CDR3 length: 11 amino acids. Germline CDR1 SGHTS, CDR2 YDEGEE. Deletions cut 4 bases from V and 11 bases from J, with 12 bases between. CDR3 region: CASSMTGHAFF. The CDR3 DNA reads TGTGCCAGCAGCATGACAGGTCACGCTTTCTTT.